This T cell receptor (beta chain) was documented in a study of blood T cell repertoires in COVID-19. About the research overall: The cDNA or gDNA used as material had been derived from T cells, B-cell-depleted T cells, or PBMCs.

Trimming cost V 0 bases and J 7 bases, with 10 bases left between them. Germline CDR1 LGHNA, CDR2 YNFKEQ. CDR3 length: 15 residues. Profiled with immunoSEQ multiplex PCR; TCRdb holds only in-frame clones, not every one. This repertoire shows 100,000 to 150,000 clones, around 80% found once; its top ten account for 3.5% to 4%. This receptor was obtained from a woman aged 45 to 65 with acute or convalescent COVID-19. The sequenced sample was peripheral blood. This chain uses TRBV4-2 with TRBJ1-6, with no clear D. CDR3 DNA sequence: TGTGCCAGCAGCCAAGATGATCGGAGAAATTCACCCCTCCACTTT. Translated: CASSQDDRRNSPLHF.